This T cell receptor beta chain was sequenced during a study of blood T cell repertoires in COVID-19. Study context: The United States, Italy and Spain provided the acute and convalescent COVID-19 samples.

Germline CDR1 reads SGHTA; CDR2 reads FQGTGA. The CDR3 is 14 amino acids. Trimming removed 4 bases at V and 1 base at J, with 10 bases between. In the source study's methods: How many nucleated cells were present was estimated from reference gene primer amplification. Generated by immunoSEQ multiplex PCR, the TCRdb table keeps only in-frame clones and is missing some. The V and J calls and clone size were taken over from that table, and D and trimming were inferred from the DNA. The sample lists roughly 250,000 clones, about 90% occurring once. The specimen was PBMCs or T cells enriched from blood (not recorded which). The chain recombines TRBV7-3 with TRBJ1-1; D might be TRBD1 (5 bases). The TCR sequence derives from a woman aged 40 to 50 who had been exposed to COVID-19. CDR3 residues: CASSSGLPNTEAFF. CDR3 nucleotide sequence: TGTGCCAGCAGCTCGGGACTTCCGAACACTGAAGCTTTCTTT.